These 30 T cell receptor beta chains share one sample of origin, sequenced in a study of identical twins. TCRdb called the 5' RACE reads again in MiXCR, with one record for every CDR3 protein. The profile shows 650,000 to 800,000 distinct CDR3 sequences, around 8.3% of them singletons. The sample was also reused in another study, on yellow fever vaccine responses in identical twins.

Sequences were obtained from PBMCs. The source of these receptors is a woman younger than 30 in good health.

The V and J genes are TRBV7-9 and TRBJ1-2, with D tentatively TRBD1 (6 bases). This CDR3 spans 14 amino acids. Germline V gene data show CDR1 as SEHNR and CDR2 as FQNEAQ (reference sequence). Trimming removed 1 base from V and 2 bases from J, with 8 bases in between. The CDR3, as DNA: TGTGCCAGCAGCTTAGGACAGGTGAACTATGGCTACACCTTC. This encodes CASSLGQVNYGYTF.

This clonotype was seen ten or more times. V and J are TRBV5-1 and TRBJ2-1, with TRBD1 matching over 10 bases. V shed 2 bases, J shed 7 bases, and the junction held 6 bases outside the gene matches. From germline, CDR1 is SGHRS and CDR2 YFSETQ. The CDR3 has 15 amino acids. Here the CDR3 reads CASSFTGTGVNEQFF. As DNA, the CDR3 is TGCGCCAGCAGCTTTACCGGGACAGGGGTGAATGAGCAGTTCTTC.

The chain uses TRBV30 and TRBJ2-7, with 7 bases fitting TRBD1. This CDR3 contains 14 residues. The ends lost 2 bases at V and 3 bases at J; junction bases unmatched: 7. Per germline, CDR1 GTSNPN and CDR2 SVGIG (reference sequence). The CDR3 reads CAWSLWGTDYEQYF. CDR3 bases: TGTGCCTGGAGTCTTTGGGGGACAGACTACGAGCAGTACTTC.

The chain recombines TRBV27 with TRBJ2-7, with D possibly being TRBD1 (5 bases). This CDR3 is 14 amino acids long. Germline assignment: CDR1 MNHEY and CDR2 SMNVEV (reference sequence). Trimming shortened V by 8 bases and J by 7 bases, and 21 bases separated the two germline ends. CDR3 sequence (DNA): TGTGCCAGCCGTAAACAGGCCGCTGTTGGAGAGCAGTACTTC. Protein product: CASRKQAAVGEQYF.

As for this clonotype: A much more abundant neighbour one base away suggests this may be a read error. Since the CDR3 does not end with the conserved phenylalanine or tryptophan, this likely comes from a read error. The rearrangement joins TRBV7-9 to TRBJ2-7, with D possibly TRBD2 on 5 matching bases. The germline V gene encodes CDR1 SEHNR and CDR2 FQNEAQ (reference sequence). CDR3 length: 15 amino acids. Deletions cut 2 bases from V and 0 bases from J, with 11 bases between. CDR3 residues: CASSLPEGLSYEQYL. For the CDR3, the DNA is TGTGCCAGCAGCTTACCCGAGGGCCTCTCCTACGAGCAGTACCTC.

The chain couples TRBV5-6 to TRBJ2-1; D is possibly TRBD2 (5 bases). Germline CDR1 is SGHDT and CDR2 is YYEEEE. This CDR3 comprises 16 residues. V lost 4 bases and J lost 8, with 22 bases in between. The CDR3 sequence is CASSRLVLGGYDEQFF. The CDR3 DNA is TGTGCCAGCAGCCGCCTCGTCCTTGGCGGGTACGATGAGCAGTTCTTC. The full variable domain, its missing parts supplied by reference TRBV5-6 and TRBJ2-1, is DAGVTQSPTHLIKTRGQQVTLRCSPKSGHDTVSWYQQALGQGPQFIFQYYEEEERQRGNFPDRFSGHQFPNYSSELNVNALLLGDSALYLCASSRLVLGGYDEQFFGPGTRLTVL.

This chain links TRBV20-1 with TRBJ2-1; D is uncertain. CDR1 and CDR2 from the germline V gene are DFQATT and SNEGSKA (reference sequence). Deletions cut 5 bases from V and 8 bases from J, with 7 bases between. CDR3 length equals 10 residues. CDR3 protein: CSAAVHEQFF. CDR3 nucleotides: TGCAGTGCTGCGGTCCATGAGCAGTTCTTC.

This clonotype has a handful of counts. The V and J genes are TRBV12-3 or TRBV12-4 and TRBJ2-7; D gene ambiguous. The ends were cut back, 2 bases at V and 3 bases at J, with 11 bases in the middle. The CDR3 runs 14 residues. The CDR3 protein is CASSLLGDGYEQYF. The CDR3, as DNA: TGTGCCAGCAGTTTACTAGGAGATGGCTACGAGCAGTACTTC.

This clonotype was seen a few times. The gene calls are TRBV7-2 and TRBJ1-4, with D uncertain. The germline CDR1 and CDR2 sequences are SGHTA and FQGNSA. The V end was cut by 5 bases, the J end by 8 bases, with 12 bases between. This CDR3 spans 13 amino acids. Written as DNA, the CDR3 is TGTGCCAGCAGCCCCCGTATTGGGGAAAAACTGTTTTTT. This gives the protein CASSPRIGEKLFF.

This clonotype was recorded at least ten times. The chain employs TRBV5-1 and TRBJ2-2; the match to TRBD2 covers 12 bases. Germline V CDR1 and CDR2: SGHRS, YFSETQ. The V segment lost 5 bases and the J segment 4 bases; nucleotides outside the gene matches: 12. The CDR3 has 18 residues. The CDR3 DNA follows: TGCGCCAGCAGACTTCGTGCCCCGGGACTAGCGGGCACCGGGGAGCTGTTTTTT. This codes for CASRLRAPGLAGTGELFF.

V usage is TRBV3-1 and J usage is TRBJ1-4, with TRBD1 matching 9 bases. This CDR3 contains 16 residues. Germline V gene data show CDR1 as LGHDT and CDR2 as YNNKEL (reference sequence). The J segment lost 8 bases and the V segment lost 4 bases, leaving 11 bases of the junction unmatched. The CDR3 sequence is CASSPPGTGLGEKLFF. The CDR3 nucleotides are TGTGCCAGCAGCCCTCCCGGGACAGGGTTAGGCGAAAAACTGTTTTTT.

The V and J genes are TRBV18 and TRBJ1-3, with a weak D call TRBD1 (5 bases). Trimming cost V 0 bases and J 4 bases, with 10 bases left between them. CDR3 length: 15 residues. Germline lookup yields CDR1 KGHSH and CDR2 LQKENI. CDR3 in DNA: TGTGCCAGCTCACCACCATCAGGGCAAGGAAACACCATATATTTT. Protein: CASSPPSGQGNTIYF.

The chain uses TRBV15 and TRBJ2-3, with 10 bases aligning to TRBD1. The germline gives CDR1 LNHNV, CDR2 YYDKDF (reference sequence). The V and J ends lost 6 bases and 2 bases, in that order; junction bases with no gene match: 8. The CDR3 has 16 amino acids. CDR3 sequence: CATRTLDRGITDTQYF. In DNA form, the CDR3 reads TGTGCCACCAGGACCTTGGACAGGGGGATCACAGATACGCAGTATTTT.

Only a few counts were recorded for this clonotype. The chain uses TRBV7-9 and TRBJ1-4; the match to TRBD1 covers 9 bases. The length of the CDR3 is 16 residues. Germline V gives CDR1 SEHNR, CDR2 FQNEAQ (reference sequence). V was pared by 6 bases and J by 8 bases, with 13 bases of the junction left unmatched. CDR3 nucleotide sequence: TGTGCCAGCAGTCGCCGGGACAGGGCAGCGGGCGAAAAACTGTTTTTT. Translated: CASSRRDRAAGEKLFF.

This clonotype was detected ten times or more. The chain couples TRBV28 to TRBJ2-2, with 7 nucleotides matching TRBD1. Germline CDR1 and CDR2: MDHEN and SYDVKM. The V gene end was trimmed by 3 bases and the J gene end by 1 base; junction bases not matched to a gene: 2. The CDR3 runs 15 residues. The CDR3: CASSLGQLNTGELFF. CDR3 coding DNA: TGTGCCAGCAGTTTGGGACAGTTGAACACCGGGGAGCTGTTTTTT.

This clonotype showed up many times. J is TRBJ2-7 and V is TRBV29-1; 11 bases are shared with TRBD1. Trimming at V came to 3 bases and at J to 3 bases, leaving 13 bases not matched to a gene. The CDR3 loop spans 17 amino acids. The V gene's germline CDR1 is SQVTM and CDR2 ANQGSEA. The CDR3 spells CSVEGRDRGGVNYEQYF. In DNA form, the CDR3 reads TGCAGCGTTGAGGGCCGGGACAGGGGGGGGGTGAACTACGAGCAGTACTTC.

This clonotype was counted at least ten times. The genes are TRBV20-1 and TRBJ2-3; tentatively, D is TRBD2 (6 bases). V was cut by 5 bases and J by 1 base, with 13 bases left in between. Germline V gives CDR1 DFQATT, CDR2 SNEGSKA (reference sequence). This CDR3 is 14 amino acids long. The CDR3 loop is CSAPHGSGTDTQYF. Written as DNA, the CDR3 is TGCAGTGCTCCGCACGGGAGTGGCACAGATACGCAGTATTTT.

Only a few counts were recorded for this clonotype. The genes are TRBV11-2 and TRBJ2-7, with D possibly matching TRBD2 (5 bases). Germline lookup yields CDR1 SGHAT and CDR2 FQNNGV. V shed 0 bases and J shed 7 bases, with 16 bases lying between them. The length of the CDR3 is 15 residues. The CDR3 here is CASSLDRGGRWEQYF. CDR3 DNA: TGTGCCAGCAGCTTAGATCGAGGAGGCAGGTGGGAGCAGTACTTC.

This clonotype was observed a handful of times. The rearrangement uses TRBV20-1 and TRBJ2-7, with D uncertain. Per germline, CDR1 DFQATT and CDR2 SNEGSKA (reference sequence). CDR3 length equals 14 residues. Trimming shortened V by 6 bases and J by 0 bases, and 15 bases separated the two germline ends. In nucleotides, the CDR3 is TGCAGTGCACCGCCTCAGCAGAACTCCTACGAGCAGTACTTC. This gives the protein CSAPPQQNSYEQYF.

This clonotype was seen at least ten times. V gene TRBV5-6 combines with J gene TRBJ2-4, with TRBD2 matching over 7 bases. Germline V lookup: CDR1 SGHDT, CDR2 YYEEEE. This CDR3 is built from 17 residues. The J segment lost 0 bases and the V segment lost 0 bases, leaving 6 bases of the junction unmatched. CDR3 DNA: TGTGCCAGCAGCTTGGGGAAGACTAGCTTAGCCAAAAACATTCAGTACTTC. Protein sequence: CASSLGKTSLAKNIQYF.

This clonotype has only a few counts. The J gene is TRBJ1-1, the V gene TRBV12-3 or TRBV12-4; no clear D gene. The CDR3 consists of 12 residues. Trimming cost V 2 bases and J 5 bases, with 6 bases left between them. The CDR3 sequence is CASSLRPTEAFF. The CDR3 DNA follows: TGTGCCAGCAGTTTAAGGCCGACTGAAGCTTTCTTT.

The V gene is TRBV7-9, the J gene TRBJ1-1; D not resolved. Per germline, CDR1 SEHNR and CDR2 FQNEAQ (reference sequence). Trimming took 0 bases from V and 2 from J, leaving 4 bases between them. CDR3 length: 13 amino acids. The CDR3, as DNA: TGTGCCAGCAGCTTAGCGAAAAACACTGAAGCTTTCTTT. Translating it yields CASSLAKNTEAFF.

This chain connects TRBV7-2 to TRBJ2-3, with TRBD2 matching 8 bases. This CDR3 spans 16 amino acids. Germline V gene data show CDR1 as SGHTA and CDR2 as FQGNSA. Unmatched junction bases numbered 9, after V lost 1 base and J lost 6 bases. The CDR3, as DNA: TGTGCCAGCAGCTTAGGTTTGCGGGGGGCCGAGGATACGCAGTATTTT. It yields the protein CASSLGLRGAEDTQYF. Based on the CDR3 plus reference TRBV7-2 and TRBJ2-3, the full variable domain is GAGVSQSPSNKVTEKGKDVELRCDPISGHTALYWYRQSLGQGLEFLIYFQGNSAPDKSGLPSDRFSAERTGGSVSTLTIQRTQQEDSAVYLCASSLGLRGAEDTQYFGPGTRLTVL.

Only a few counts were recorded for this clonotype. The chain employs TRBV14 and TRBJ2-5, with 7 positions matching TRBD2. J was trimmed by 1 base and V by 2 bases; bases with no gene match: 4. The length of the CDR3 is 15 residues. The germline gives CDR1 SGHDN, CDR2 FVKESK. Here the CDR3 reads CASSQRLAPQETQYF. The CDR3 DNA follows: TGTGCCAGCAGCCAACGACTAGCCCCCCAAGAGACCCAGTACTTC.

For this clonotype: Compared with germline, one end of the junction differs, possibly owing to a read error. The chain uses TRBV7-7 and TRBJ2-7; the D gene is possibly TRBD1 (6 bases). The CDR3 covers 13 residues. Germline V gene data show CDR1 as SSHAT and CDR2 as FNYEAQ (reference sequence). DNA of the CDR3: TGTGCTAGCAGCTTAGGGGGTTTCGACGAGCAGTACTTC. This encodes CASSLGGFDEQYF.

Ten or more counts support this clonotype. The chain joins TRBV14 to TRBJ1-5, with 9 bases that match TRBD1. CDR3 size: 16 residues. Trimming cost V 1 base and J 4 bases; bases outside gene matches: 5. Germline-derived CDR1 and CDR2 are SGHDN and FVKESK. The DNA for the CDR3 is TGTGCCAGCAGCCAAGCGGGACAGGGAGGTAATCAGCCCCAGCATTTT. Protein: CASSQAGQGGNQPQHF.

This clonotype appeared many times. The rearrangement joins TRBV7-2 to TRBJ2-5; D is unresolved. The CDR3 totals 13 residues. V gave up 2 bases and J gave up 5 bases, with 9 bases separating them. CDR1 is SGHTA, CDR2 FQGNSA, per germline. The chain's CDR3 is CASSLHRRETQYF. CDR3 nucleotides: TGTGCCAGCAGCTTACACCGACGCGAGACCCAGTACTTC.

This clonotype showed up many times. This chain joins TRBV5-1 and TRBJ2-7; D not certain. V lost 0 bases and J lost 6, with 10 bases in between. CDR3 length equals 13 residues. Germline V gene data show CDR1 as SGHRS and CDR2 as YFSETQ. Here the CDR3 DNA reads TGCGCCAGCAGCTTGGTAGAAGGGTTCGAGCAGTACTTC. Its protein is CASSLVEGFEQYF.

The chain uses TRBV27 and TRBJ1-1, with a weak D call TRBD1 (5 bases). Deletions cut 2 bases from V and 8 bases from J, with 12 bases between. The CDR3 runs 13 residues. Germline V gene data show CDR1 as MNHEY and CDR2 as SMNVEV (reference sequence). The CDR3 bases are TGTGCCAGCAGTTTACAGGGTACATTAGAAGCTTTCTTT. It codes for CASSLQGTLEAFF.

This clonotype has more than one count but fewer than ten. The chain couples TRBV3-1 to TRBJ2-7; 8 bases match TRBD2. The J segment lost 3 bases and the V segment lost 1 base, leaving 8 bases of the junction unmatched. Germline V gene data show CDR1 as LGHDT and CDR2 as YNNKEL (reference sequence). The length of the CDR3 is 16 residues. The CDR3 sequence: CASSQVGGGRNYEQYF. The CDR3 DNA reads TGTGCCAGCAGCCAAGTCGGTGGCGGGAGGAACTACGAGCAGTACTTC.